The source of this TCR beta chain is a study of blood T cell repertoires in COVID-19. The overall study: COVID-19 samples collected from the United States, Italy and Spain covered acute and convalescent phases. Sources were T cells, B-cell-depleted T cells, or PBMCs; the material itself was cDNA or gDNA.

The authors' processing: Scientists estimated how many nucleated cells there were by amplifying reference gene primers. Libraries were prepared by immunoSEQ multiplex PCR; TCRdb keeps only in-frame clonotypes and omits some of them. V, J and clone size were drawn from that table, and D and trimming were deduced from the DNA. The sample contains under 85,000 clones, 90% of which appear only once. The V gene's germline CDR1 is SGHAT and CDR2 FQNNGV. The junction had 4 bases not matched to a gene; V was cut back by 5 bases and J by 7 bases. The CDR3 covers 13 residues. This TCR derives from a man aged 45-65 years with acute or convalescent COVID-19. The chain carries TRBV11-2 and TRBJ2-1; TRBD2 matches 8 bases. Sequencing used peripheral blood. The CDR3 loop is CASSLGGGNEQFF. The CDR3 DNA sequence: TGTGCCAGCAGCCTGGGCGGGGGGAATGAGCAGTTCTTC.